This T cell receptor beta chain stems from a study of beta chain features in type 1 diabetes (dated by TCRdb to the late 2010s). As for the study more broadly: No differences in mean age, gender distribution, total cell number or subset yield were found between patients and healthy donors. A total of some 100,000,000 sorted cells were examined across all samples, and a strong correlation was observed between cell number per subset and RNA yield. The study compared the TCRB repertoires of sorted circulating CD4+ T cell subsets in recently diagnosed type 1 diabetes patients with those in matched healthy donors. Regulatory and stem cell-like memory subsets were isolated from only 8 patients and 8 healthy donors, whereas naive and central memory subsets came from all 30 or so donors. Overall study results and their limits: The naive, central memory and regulatory TCRB repertoires appeared to resemble one another more closely among patients than among healthy donors. PCR might favor shorter templates, but patient and control samples were amplified and corrected together, so any skew would affect both groups equally. In all four CD4+ subsets, TCRB CDR3 length was moderately but significantly shorter in type 1 diabetes patients. Because small numbers of individuals were included in the HLA sub-analyses, any influence of HLA type on TCRB rearrangement was left unresolved. Patients with type 1 diabetes made fewer insertions and deleted more nucleotides at VDJ recombination sites, implying thymic rearrangement abnormalities. Because cDNA rather than genomic DNA was sequenced, highly expressing activated cells could have been over-represented, although no difference in activation and CD3 levels was found between groups.

The High Capacity cDNA Reverse Transcription Kit was used to reverse transcribe all of the isolated RNA, meaning that expressed TCRB transcripts were what got sequenced. Deep immunoSEQ sequencing was applied to naive, central memory and regulatory T cell samples, giving an average of about 3.57 million total reads per sample. Sorted cells were lysed in RLT buffer, and RNA was extracted using DNase-treated RNeasy Micro or Mini kits according to cell number. Each cell subset was processed on its own to prevent cross-contamination, while patient and healthy donor samples were processed together. Using the immunoSEQ multiplex PCR, TCRB sequences were amplified from cDNA into 87-bp fragments spanning the CDR3 region. Sequencing of the amplicons was done on the Illumina HiSeq platform. In the authors' own workflow: PCR bias was computationally corrected using synthetic template baselines, reads within Hamming distance 2 were collapsed, and singletons that could not be merged were discarded. Reads were aligned against IMGT so that V, D and J genes, CDR3 length and insertions or deletions at six rearrangement sites could be assigned. Within each subset, clonotype counts were normalized to the number of sorted cells before true diversity and Gini coefficients were calculated with the tcR R package. Repertoire sharing was quantified using the overlap coefficient calculated on TCRB nucleotide sequences. Out-of-frame TCRB sequences from naive cells were analyzed as a proxy for the pre-selection repertoire. TCRdb's version of the immuneACCESS table is confined to in-frame rearrangements and falls short of the full clone set. An unresolved V gene accounts for under half of the shortfall where checked; the remainder is of unknown origin. V and J calls and clone size are as listed in that table; D and trimming were resolved from the DNA. In this sample the table shows around 400,000 clones, roughly 12% of which occur a single time. The ten largest clones capture about 0.018% of the sample.

From each donor, a single peripheral blood sample of about 110 mL on average was drawn into heparinised tubes. Naive, central memory, regulatory and stem cell-like memory CD4+ T cells were sorted on a BD FACSAria II using a panel including CD45RO, CCR7, CD25, CD127, CD95 and CD27. All sorted populations exceeded 95% purity. PBMCs were separated immediately by Lymphoprep density gradient centrifugation and were stained directly, without being cultured. To minimize batch effects, samples were stained and sorted in pairs, one healthy donor with one patient per experiment. Only a few counts were recorded for this clone. Its antigen specificity is not known. The sample holds no much larger clone one base away, and base qualities are not on file. CDR1 and CDR2 (SGHRS, YFSETQ) derive from the germline V gene. The CDR3 starts with the cysteine, ends with the phenylalanine, and has 19 residues. Only the CDR3 portion is preserved as DNA: 57 bases, with reading frame beginning at the first base. At the junction V is shortened by 3 bases and J by 5 bases; bases outside the gene matches: 18.

The sample comprised naive CD4+ T cells from blood. The sample's cell subset or site label is to be understood as: true naive CD4+ T cells. The rearranged segments are TRBV5-1 and TRBJ2-1, with 9 middle bases fitting TRBD1. The TCR sequence derives from a man between 18 and 29 years old in good health. The CDR3 corresponds to CASSSYVNRGLSRDNEQFF. The DNA sequence is given as TGCGCCAGCAGCTCCTACGTAAACAGGGGGCTCTCTCGGGACAATGAGCAGTTCTTC.